A single sample is the source of the 14 T cell receptor beta chains below, sequenced in a study of glioma-infiltrating T cells after dendritic cell vaccination. The method was immunoSEQ multiplex PCR; TCRdb's version includes in-frame clones alone and lacks a portion of them. The sample includes tens of thousands of clones, more than 65% seen only once; the top ten take around 2.3%. The starting material was blood, obtained before dendritic cell vaccination. The receptors come from a human donor with glioblastoma.

V gene TRBV19 combines with J gene TRBJ1-5; a possible D gene is TRBD1 (5 bases). Between the trimmed V and J ends, which lost 3 bases and 3 bases, there was a span of 9 bases. This CDR3 has 14 residues. The V gene's germline CDR1 is LNHDA and CDR2 SQIVND (reference sequence). The CDR3, as DNA: TGTGCCAGTAGTATTTGGGGCCCCAATCAGCCCCAGCATTTT. This translates into CASSIWGPNQPQHF.

The rearrangement joins TRBV5-1 to TRBJ2-6; TRBD2 matches 8 bases. CDR3 length: 20 amino acids. V trimming: 3 bases; J trimming: 1 base; junction bases outside the gene matches: 15. Per the germline V gene, CDR1 is SGHRS and CDR2 is YFSETQ. The CDR3 DNA sequence: TGCGCCAGCAGCTCACATATTCCGGGACTAGACTCATCTGGGGCCAACGTCCTGACTTTC. The encoded protein is CASSSHIPGLDSSGANVLTF. The full variable domain, in which reference TRBV5-1 and TRBJ2-6 provide the parts outside the CDR3, is KAGVTQTPRYLIKTRGQQVTLSCSPISGHRSVSWYQQTPGQGLQFLFEYFSETQRNKGNFPGRFSGRQFSNSRSEMNVSTLELGDSALYLCASSSHIPGLDSSGANVLTFGAGSRLTVL.

V and J are TRBV7-2 and TRBJ1-4; a weak D match, TRBD1 (6 bases). Trimming removed 6 bases at V and 2 bases at J, with 10 bases between. Looked up from germline, CDR1 is SGHTA and CDR2 is FQGNSA. CDR3 size: 14 residues. CDR3 nucleotide sequence: TGTGCCAGCAGTCGGGGGGCTACTAATGAAAAACTGTTTTTT. This sequence encodes CASSRGATNEKLFF.

J is TRBJ2-1 and V is TRBV7-3; 9 nucleotides agree with TRBD2. The CDR3 extends over 14 amino acids. CDR1 SGHTA and CDR2 FQGTGA come from the germline V gene. Germline trimming cut 2 bases from V and 12 bases from J; bases unmatched to any gene: 8. The DNA of the CDR3 is TGTGCCAGCAGCTTATCACCTCTAGCGGGACTGCAGTTCTTC. This sequence encodes CASSLSPLAGLQFF.

The chain is built from TRBV11-2 and TRBJ2-7; weak D call: TRBD1 (5 bases). Germline CDR1 and CDR2: SGHAT and FQNNGV. The CDR3 length is 15 residues. Trimming stripped 0 bases from V and 7 bases from J, with 16 bases between. CDR3 nucleotides: TGTGCCAGCAGCTTAGAGGGCAGGGTGAAAGAAGAGCAGTACTTC. Its translation: CASSLEGRVKEEQYF.

This chain links TRBV6-1 with TRBJ1-5; D gene unclear. Trimming stripped 1 base from V and 4 bases from J, with 11 bases between. The CDR3 sequence is 15 residues long. Germline lookup yields CDR1 MNHNS and CDR2 SASEGT. The CDR3: CASSEEDSGNQPQHF. The CDR3 DNA sequence: TGTGCCAGCAGTGAAGAGGATAGCGGGAATCAGCCCCAGCATTTT.

V gene TRBV11-2 combines with J gene TRBJ2-3, with D possibly TRBD2 on 6 matching bases. Germline-derived CDR1 and CDR2 are SGHAT and FQNNGV. V gave up 4 bases and J gave up 1 base, with 15 bases separating them. This CDR3 contains 16 residues. The CDR3 sequence: CASSSSTRSGTDTQYF. The CDR3 nucleotides read TGTGCCAGCAGCTCTTCGACTAGATCTGGCACAGATACGCAGTATTTT. Variable domain in full (rest from reference TRBV11-2 and TRBJ2-3): EAGVAQSPRYKIIEKRQSVAFWCNPISGHATLYWYQQILGQGPKLLIQFQNNGVVDDSQLPKDRFSAERLKGVDSTLKIQPAKLEDSAVYLCASSSSTRSGTDTQYFGPGTRLTVL.

This clone was found once. V gene TRBV30 combines with J gene TRBJ2-3; possibly TRBD1 for D (6 bases). The CDR3 covers 15 residues. Trimming took off 2 bases at V and 5 bases at J, with 17 bases between the two ends. The germline V gene encodes CDR1 GTSNPN and CDR2 SVGIG (reference sequence). The DNA for the CDR3 is TGTGCCTGGAGTCAACAGGGAGTGTATAGAGATACGCAGTATTTT. This codes for CAWSQQGVYRDTQYF.

This clone was found a few times. The rearrangement joins TRBV11-3 to TRBJ2-3; D ambiguous. The CDR3 totals 12 residues. The germline V and J ends were trimmed by 2 bases and 7 bases, with 7 bases remaining between them. Germline CDR1 and CDR2: SGHNT and YENEEA. CDR3 loop: CASSLQANTQYF. The CDR3 DNA reads as TGTGCCAGCAGCTTACAGGCAAATACGCAGTATTTT.

The rearrangement links TRBV25-1 to TRBJ1-6; D gene ambiguous. The CDR3 consists of 17 residues. The V end lost 3 bases, the J end lost 0 bases, and 12 bases lay between the germline ends. CDR1 is MGHDK and CDR2 is SYGVNS in the germline V gene. As DNA, the CDR3 is TGTGCCAGCAGTGATGTCGGTCGGGGCTCCTATAATTCACCCCTCCACTTT. Its translation is CASSDVGRGSYNSPLHF.

The genes are TRBV6-1 and TRBJ2-7; D is possibly TRBD2 (6 bases). This CDR3 has 13 residues. V lost 4 bases and J lost 2, with 9 bases in between. CDR1 and CDR2 (germline): MNHNS, SASEGT. CDR3 residues: CASSVGEAYEQYV. In DNA form, the CDR3 reads TGTGCCAGCAGTGTCGGGGAGGCCTACGAGCAGTACGTC.

This chain connects TRBV7-2 to TRBJ1-2; TRBD1 agrees at 10 bases. The V and J ends lost 5 bases and 8 bases, in that order; junction bases with no gene match: 11. Germline values: CDR1 SGHTA, CDR2 FQGNSA. The CDR3 covers 15 residues. The CDR3 nucleotides are TGTGCCAGCAGCCCTGACAGGGGGCGAGTAGGGGGCTACACCTTC. Translated: CASSPDRGRVGGYTF.

The chain joins TRBV7-3 to TRBJ2-5; D might be TRBD2 (5 bases). V lost 0 bases and J lost 0, with 11 bases in between. The CDR3 contains 16 residues. From germline, CDR1 is SGHTA and CDR2 FQGTGA. The DNA for the CDR3 is TGTGCCAGCAGCTTAACGCGGGCAGGACACCAAGAGACCCAGTACTTC. This sequence encodes CASSLTRAGHQETQYF.

The gene calls are TRBV4-1 and TRBJ2-7; 10 nucleotides align to TRBD2. The V and J ends lost 1 base and 2 bases, in that order; junction bases with no gene match: 5. The CDR3 is 16 amino acids. CDR1 is MGHRA, CDR2 YSYEKL, per germline. The CDR3 here is CASSQVLAGSTYEQYF. The CDR3 region has the DNA TGCGCCAGCAGCCAAGTACTAGCGGGGTCGACCTACGAGCAGTACTTC.